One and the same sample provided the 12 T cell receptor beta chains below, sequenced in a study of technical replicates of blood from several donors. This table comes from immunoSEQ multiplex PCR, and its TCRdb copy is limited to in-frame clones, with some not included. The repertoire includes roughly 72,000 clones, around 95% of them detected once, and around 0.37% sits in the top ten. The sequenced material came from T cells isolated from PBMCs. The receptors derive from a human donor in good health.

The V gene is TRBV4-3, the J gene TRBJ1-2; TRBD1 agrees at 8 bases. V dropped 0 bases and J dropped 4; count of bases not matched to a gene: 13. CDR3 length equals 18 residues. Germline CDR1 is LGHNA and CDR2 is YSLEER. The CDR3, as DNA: TGCGCCAGCAGCCAAGATCATGCAGAGGAGACAGGGGTCTATGGCTACACCTTC. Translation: CASSQDHAEETGVYGYTF.

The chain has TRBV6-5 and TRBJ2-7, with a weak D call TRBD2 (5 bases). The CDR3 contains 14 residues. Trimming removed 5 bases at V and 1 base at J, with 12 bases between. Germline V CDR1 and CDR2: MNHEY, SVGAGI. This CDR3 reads CASSTRGPSYEQYF. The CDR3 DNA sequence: TGTGCCAGCAGTACTCGGGGTCCATCCTACGAGCAGTACTTC.

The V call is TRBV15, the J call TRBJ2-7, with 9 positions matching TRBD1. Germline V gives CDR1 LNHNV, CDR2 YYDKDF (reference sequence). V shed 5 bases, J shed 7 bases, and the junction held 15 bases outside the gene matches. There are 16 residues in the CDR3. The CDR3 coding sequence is TGTGCCACCAGCGGTAACAGGGGGCTGTTTGTGGGGGAGCAGTACTTC. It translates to CATSGNRGLFVGEQYF.

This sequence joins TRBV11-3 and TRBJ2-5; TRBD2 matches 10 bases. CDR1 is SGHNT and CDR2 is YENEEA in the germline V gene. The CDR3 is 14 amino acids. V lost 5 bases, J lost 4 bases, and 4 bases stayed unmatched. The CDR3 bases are TGTGCCAGCAGCCCTACTAGCGGGGCAGAGACCCAGTACTTC. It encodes CASSPTSGAETQYF.

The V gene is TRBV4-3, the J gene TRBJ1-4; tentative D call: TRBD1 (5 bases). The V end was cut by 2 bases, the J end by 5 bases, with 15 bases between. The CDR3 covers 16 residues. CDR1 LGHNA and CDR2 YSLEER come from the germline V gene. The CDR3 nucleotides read TGCGCCAGCAGCCAAAACACGGGGGAGGGGAATGAAAAACTGTTTTTT. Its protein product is CASSQNTGEGNEKLFF.

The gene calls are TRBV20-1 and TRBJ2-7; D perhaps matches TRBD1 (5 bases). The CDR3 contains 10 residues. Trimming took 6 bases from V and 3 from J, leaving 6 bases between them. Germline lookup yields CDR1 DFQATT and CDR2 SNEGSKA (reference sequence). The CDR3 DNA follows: TGCAGTGCCAGGGACTACGAGCAGTACTTC. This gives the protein CSARDYEQYF.

The chain's CDR3 is CASSPSSSVTGELFF. The CDR3 DNA follows: TGTGCCAGCAGTCCCTCCTCTAGCGTCACCGGGGAGCTGTTTTTT. This chain joins TRBV27 and TRBJ2-2; tentatively, D is TRBD2 (6 bases). This CDR3 spans 15 amino acids. Trimming took off 5 bases at V and 4 bases at J, with 14 bases between the two ends. From germline, CDR1 is MNHEY and CDR2 SMNVEV (reference sequence).

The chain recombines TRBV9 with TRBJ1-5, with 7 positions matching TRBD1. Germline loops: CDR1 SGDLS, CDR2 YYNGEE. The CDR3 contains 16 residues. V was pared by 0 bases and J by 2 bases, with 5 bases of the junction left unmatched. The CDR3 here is CASSVGGDRGNQPQHF. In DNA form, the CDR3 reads TGTGCCAGCAGCGTAGGCGGGGACAGAGGCAATCAGCCCCAGCATTTT. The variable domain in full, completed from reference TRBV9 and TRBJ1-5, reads DSGVTQTPKHLITATGQRVTLRCSPRSGDLSVYWYQQSLDQGLQFLIQYYNGEERAKGNILERFSAQQFPDLHSELNLSSLELGDSALYFCASSVGGDRGNQPQHFGDGTRLSIL.

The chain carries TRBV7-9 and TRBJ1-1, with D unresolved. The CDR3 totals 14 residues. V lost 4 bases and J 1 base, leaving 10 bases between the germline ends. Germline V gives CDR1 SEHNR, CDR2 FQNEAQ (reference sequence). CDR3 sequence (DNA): TGTGCCAGCAGCTCAATGAGCCCGAACACTGAAGCTTTCTTT. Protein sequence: CASSSMSPNTEAFF. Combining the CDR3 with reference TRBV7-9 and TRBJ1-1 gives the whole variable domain DTGVSQNPRHKITKRGQNVTFRCDPISEHNRLYWYRQTLGQGPEFLTYFQNEAQLEKSRLLSDRFSAERPKGSFSTLEIQRTEQGDSAMYLCASSSMSPNTEAFFGQGTRLTVV.

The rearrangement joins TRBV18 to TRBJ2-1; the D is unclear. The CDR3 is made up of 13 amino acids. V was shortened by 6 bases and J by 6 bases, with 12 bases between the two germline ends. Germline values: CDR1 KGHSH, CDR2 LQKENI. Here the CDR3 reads CASSQGAGNEQFF. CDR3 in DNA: TGTGCCAGCTCCCAAGGAGCCGGCAATGAGCAGTTCTTC.

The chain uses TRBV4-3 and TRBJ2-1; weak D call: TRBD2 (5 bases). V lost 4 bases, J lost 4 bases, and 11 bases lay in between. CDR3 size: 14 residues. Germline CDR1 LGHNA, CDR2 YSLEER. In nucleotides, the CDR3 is TGCGCCAGCAGCCCTATAGCGTTTTACAATGAGCAGTTCTTC. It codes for CASSPIAFYNEQFF.

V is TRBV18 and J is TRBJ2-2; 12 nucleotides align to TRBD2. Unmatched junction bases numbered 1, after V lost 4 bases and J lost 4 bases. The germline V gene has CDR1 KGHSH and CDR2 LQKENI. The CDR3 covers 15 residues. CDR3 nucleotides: TGTGCCAGCTCACTGACTAGCGGGAGCACCGGGGAGCTGTTTTTT. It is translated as CASSLTSGSTGELFF.